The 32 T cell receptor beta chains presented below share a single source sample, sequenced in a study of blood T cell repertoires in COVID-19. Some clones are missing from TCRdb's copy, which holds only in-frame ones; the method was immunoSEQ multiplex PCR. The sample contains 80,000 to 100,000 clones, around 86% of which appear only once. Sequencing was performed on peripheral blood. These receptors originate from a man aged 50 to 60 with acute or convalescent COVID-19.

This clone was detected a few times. The DNA for the CDR3 is TGTGCCAGCAGACGAGGGACAGGGGGCGCGTGGGATACGCAGTATTTT. This translates into CASRRGTGGAWDTQYF. The chain joins TRBV2 to TRBJ2-3; 12 bases line up with TRBD1. The CDR3 covers 16 residues. V was pared by 6 bases and J by 6 bases, with 10 bases of the junction left unmatched. The germline V gene encodes CDR1 SNHLY and CDR2 FYNNEI.

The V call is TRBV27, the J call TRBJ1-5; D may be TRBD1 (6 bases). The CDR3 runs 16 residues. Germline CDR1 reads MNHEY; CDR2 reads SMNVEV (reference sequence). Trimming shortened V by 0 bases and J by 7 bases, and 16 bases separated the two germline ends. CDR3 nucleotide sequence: TGTGCCAGCAGTTTATCGATACAGGGTAGAGGCCAGCCCCAGCATTTT. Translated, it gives CASSLSIQGRGQPQHF.

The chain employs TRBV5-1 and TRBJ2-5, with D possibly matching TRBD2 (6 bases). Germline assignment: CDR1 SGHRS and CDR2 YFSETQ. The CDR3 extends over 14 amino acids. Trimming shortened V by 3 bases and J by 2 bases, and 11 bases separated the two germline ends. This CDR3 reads CASSSTSAQETQYF. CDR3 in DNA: TGCGCCAGCAGCTCGACTAGTGCGCAAGAGACCCAGTACTTC.

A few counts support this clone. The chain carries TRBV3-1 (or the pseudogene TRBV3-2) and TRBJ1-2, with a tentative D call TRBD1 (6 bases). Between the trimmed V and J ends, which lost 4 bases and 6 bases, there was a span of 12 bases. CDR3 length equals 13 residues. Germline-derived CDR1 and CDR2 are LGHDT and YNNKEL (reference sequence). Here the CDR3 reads CASSLQGVHGYTF. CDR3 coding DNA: TGTGCCAGCAGCCTACAGGGAGTACATGGCTACACCTTC.

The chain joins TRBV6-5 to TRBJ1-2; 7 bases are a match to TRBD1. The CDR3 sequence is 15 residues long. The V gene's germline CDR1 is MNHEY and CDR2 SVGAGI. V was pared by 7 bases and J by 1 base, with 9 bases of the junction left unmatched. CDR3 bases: TGTGCCAGCACGACGCCGGGACAGAGTAACTATGGCTACACCTTC. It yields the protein CASTTPGQSNYGYTF.

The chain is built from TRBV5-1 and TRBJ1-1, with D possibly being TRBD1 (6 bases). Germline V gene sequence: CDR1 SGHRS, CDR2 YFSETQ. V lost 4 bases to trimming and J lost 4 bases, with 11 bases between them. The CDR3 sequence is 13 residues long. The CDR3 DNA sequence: TGCGCCAGCAGCCCACAGGGTGGCACTGAAGCTTTCTTT. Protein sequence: CASSPQGGTEAFF.

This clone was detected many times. The CDR3 is CASSLHWSSNQPQHF. In nucleotides, the CDR3 is TGTGCCAGCAGCCTACACTGGAGTAGCAATCAGCCCCAGCATTTT. This chain links TRBV4-2 with TRBJ1-5; D is unresolved. V lost 4 bases to trimming and J lost 0 bases, with 10 bases between them. This CDR3 spans 15 amino acids. CDR1 and CDR2 (germline): LGHNA, YNFKEQ.

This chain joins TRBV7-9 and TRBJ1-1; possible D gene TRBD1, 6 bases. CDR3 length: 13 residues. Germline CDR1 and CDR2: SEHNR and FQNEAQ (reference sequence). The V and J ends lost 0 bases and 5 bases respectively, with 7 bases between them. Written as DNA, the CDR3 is TGTGCCAGCAGCTTAGCACAGGGAACTGAAGCTTTCTTT. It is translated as CASSLAQGTEAFF.

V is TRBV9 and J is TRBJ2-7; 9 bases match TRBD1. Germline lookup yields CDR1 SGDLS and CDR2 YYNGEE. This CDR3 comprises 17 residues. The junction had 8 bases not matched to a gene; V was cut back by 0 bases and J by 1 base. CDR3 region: CASSVDLGTGNSYEQYF. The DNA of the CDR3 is TGTGCCAGCAGCGTAGACTTGGGGACAGGGAATTCCTACGAGCAGTACTTC.

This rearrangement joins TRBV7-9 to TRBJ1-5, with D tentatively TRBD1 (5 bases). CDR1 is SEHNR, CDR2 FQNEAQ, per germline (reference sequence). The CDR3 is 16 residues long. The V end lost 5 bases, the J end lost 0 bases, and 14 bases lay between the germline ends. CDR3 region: CASSRGGGDSNQPQHF. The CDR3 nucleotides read TGTGCCAGCAGCCGTGGTGGAGGGGATAGCAATCAGCCCCAGCATTTT.

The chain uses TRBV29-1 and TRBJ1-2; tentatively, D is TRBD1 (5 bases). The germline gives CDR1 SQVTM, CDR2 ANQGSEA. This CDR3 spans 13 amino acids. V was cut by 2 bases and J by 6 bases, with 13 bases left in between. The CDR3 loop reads CSVEWGLNDGYTF. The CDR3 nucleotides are TGCAGCGTTGAATGGGGACTCAACGATGGCTACACCTTC.

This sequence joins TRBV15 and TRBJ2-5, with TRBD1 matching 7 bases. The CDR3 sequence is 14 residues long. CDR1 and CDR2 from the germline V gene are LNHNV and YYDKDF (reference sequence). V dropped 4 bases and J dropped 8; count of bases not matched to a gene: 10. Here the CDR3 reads CATSTGRGKTTQYF. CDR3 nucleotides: TGTGCCACCAGCACGGGCAGGGGGAAGACCACCCAGTACTTC.

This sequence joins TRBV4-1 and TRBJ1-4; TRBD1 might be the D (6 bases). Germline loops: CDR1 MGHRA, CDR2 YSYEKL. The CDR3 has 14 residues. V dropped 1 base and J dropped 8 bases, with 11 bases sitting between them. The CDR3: CASSQAAGAEKLFF. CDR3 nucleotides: TGCGCCAGCAGCCAAGCGGCGGGGGCCGAAAAACTGTTTTTT.

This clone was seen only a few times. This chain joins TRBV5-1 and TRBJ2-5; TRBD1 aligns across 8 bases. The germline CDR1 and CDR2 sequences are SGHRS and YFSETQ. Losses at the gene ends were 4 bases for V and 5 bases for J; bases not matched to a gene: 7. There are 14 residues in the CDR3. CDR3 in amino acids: CASSRGTGGETQYF. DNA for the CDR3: TGCGCCAGCAGCAGAGGAACAGGGGGTGAGACCCAGTACTTC.

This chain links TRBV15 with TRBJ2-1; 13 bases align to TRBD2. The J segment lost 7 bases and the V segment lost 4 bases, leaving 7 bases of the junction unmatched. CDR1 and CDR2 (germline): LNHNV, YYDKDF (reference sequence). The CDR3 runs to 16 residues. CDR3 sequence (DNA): TGTGCCACCAGCATGGGGACTAGCGGGAATAGGAATGAGCAGTTCTTC. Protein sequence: CATSMGTSGNRNEQFF.

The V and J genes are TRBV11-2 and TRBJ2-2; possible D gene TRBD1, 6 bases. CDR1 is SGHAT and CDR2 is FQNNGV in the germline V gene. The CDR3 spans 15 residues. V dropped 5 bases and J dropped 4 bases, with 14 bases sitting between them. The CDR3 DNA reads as TGTGCCAGCAGCAAACAAACAGGGCTCACCGGGGAGCTGTTTTTT. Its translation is CASSKQTGLTGELFF.

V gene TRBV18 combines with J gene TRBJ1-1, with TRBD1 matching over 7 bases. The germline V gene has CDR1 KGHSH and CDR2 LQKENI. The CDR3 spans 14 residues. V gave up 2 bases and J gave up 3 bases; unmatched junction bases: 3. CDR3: CASSPGTAYTEAFF. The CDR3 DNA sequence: TGTGCCAGCTCACCAGGGACAGCCTACACTGAAGCTTTCTTT.

Written as DNA, the CDR3 is TGTGCCAGTAGTAAACGCGGGAACTACTTCACAGATACGCAGTATTTT. Its translation is CASSKRGNYFTDTQYF. J is TRBJ2-3 and V is TRBV19, with D possibly being TRBD2 (6 bases). Trimming left V 4 bases short and J 2 bases short, with 16 bases between. The CDR3 contains 16 residues. Germline V gives CDR1 LNHDA, CDR2 SQIVND (reference sequence).

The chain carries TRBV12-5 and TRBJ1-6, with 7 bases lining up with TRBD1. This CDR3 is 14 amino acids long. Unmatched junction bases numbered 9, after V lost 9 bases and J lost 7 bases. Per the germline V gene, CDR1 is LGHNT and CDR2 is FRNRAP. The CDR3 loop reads CASMENRGNSPLHF. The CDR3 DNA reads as TGTGCTAGCATGGAGAACAGGGGAAATTCACCCCTCCACTTT.

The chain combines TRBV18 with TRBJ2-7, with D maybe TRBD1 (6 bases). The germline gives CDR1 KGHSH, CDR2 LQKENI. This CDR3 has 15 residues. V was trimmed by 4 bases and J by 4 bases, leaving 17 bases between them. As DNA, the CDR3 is TGTGCCAGCTCACGCCTCCAGGGGCAGCGGTACGAGCAGTACTTC. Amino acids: CASSRLQGQRYEQYF.

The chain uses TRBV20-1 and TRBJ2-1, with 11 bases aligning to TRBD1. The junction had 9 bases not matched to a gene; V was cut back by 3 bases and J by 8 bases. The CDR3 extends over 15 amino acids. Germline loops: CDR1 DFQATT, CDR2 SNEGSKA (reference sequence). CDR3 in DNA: TGCAGTGCTAGTGCCTGGGACAGGGGGGTCCATGAGCAGTTCTTC. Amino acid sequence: CSASAWDRGVHEQFF.

This CDR3 is CASSLLGQPSTEAFF. DNA of the CDR3: TGCGCCAGCAGCCTCCTGGGGCAGCCCAGCACTGAAGCTTTCTTT. The genes are TRBV5-1 and TRBJ1-1; D perhaps matches TRBD1 (5 bases). The CDR3 spans 15 residues. V lost 4 bases and J 4 bases, leaving 17 bases between the germline ends. The germline CDR1 and CDR2 sequences are SGHRS and YFSETQ. The full variable domain, with the rest looked up from reference TRBV5-1 and TRBJ1-1, is KAGVTQTPRYLIKTRGQQVTLSCSPISGHRSVSWYQQTPGQGLQFLFEYFSETQRNKGNFPGRFSGRQFSNSRSEMNVSTLELGDSALYLCASSLLGQPSTEAFFGQGTRLTVV.

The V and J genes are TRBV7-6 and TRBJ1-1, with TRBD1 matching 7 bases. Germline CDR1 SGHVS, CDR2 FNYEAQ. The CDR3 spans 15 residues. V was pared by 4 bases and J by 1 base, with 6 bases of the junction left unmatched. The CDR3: CASSSLDRKNTEAFF. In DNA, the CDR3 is TGTGCCAGCAGCTCGCTGGACAGGAAGAACACTGAAGCTTTCTTT.

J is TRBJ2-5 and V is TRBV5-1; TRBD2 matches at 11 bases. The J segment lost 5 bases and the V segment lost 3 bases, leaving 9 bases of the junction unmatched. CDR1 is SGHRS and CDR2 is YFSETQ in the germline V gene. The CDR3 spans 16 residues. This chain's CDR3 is CASSSNSGRGAETQYF. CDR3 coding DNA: TGCGCCAGCAGCTCCAATAGCGGGAGGGGAGCGGAGACCCAGTACTTC.

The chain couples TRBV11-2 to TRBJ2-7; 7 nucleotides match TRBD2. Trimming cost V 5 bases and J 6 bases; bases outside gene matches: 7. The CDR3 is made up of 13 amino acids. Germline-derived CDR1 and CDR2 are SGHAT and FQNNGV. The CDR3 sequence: CASSLTSYGEQYF. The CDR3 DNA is TGTGCCAGCAGCCTGACTAGCTATGGCGAGCAGTACTTC.

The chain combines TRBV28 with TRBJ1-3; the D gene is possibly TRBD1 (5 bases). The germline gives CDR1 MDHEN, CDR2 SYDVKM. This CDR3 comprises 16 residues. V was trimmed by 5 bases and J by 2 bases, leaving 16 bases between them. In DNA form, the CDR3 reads TGTGCCAGCAGTCCACCCTGGGGGAGGACTGGAAACACCATATATTTT. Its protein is CASSPPWGRTGNTIYF.

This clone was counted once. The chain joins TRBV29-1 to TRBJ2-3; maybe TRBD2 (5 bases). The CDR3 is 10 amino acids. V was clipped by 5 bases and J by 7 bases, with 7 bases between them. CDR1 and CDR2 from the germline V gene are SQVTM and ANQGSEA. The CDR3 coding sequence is TGCAGCGTTTCGGGGAATACGCAGTATTTT. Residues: CSVSGNTQYF.

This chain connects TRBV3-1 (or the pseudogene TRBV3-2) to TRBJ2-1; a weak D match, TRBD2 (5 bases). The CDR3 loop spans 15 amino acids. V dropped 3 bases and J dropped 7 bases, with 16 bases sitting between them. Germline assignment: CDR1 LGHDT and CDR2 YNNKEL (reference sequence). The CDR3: CASSQEVGLGNEQFF. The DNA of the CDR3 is TGTGCCAGCAGCCAGGAGGTTGGCTTAGGGAATGAGCAGTTCTTC.

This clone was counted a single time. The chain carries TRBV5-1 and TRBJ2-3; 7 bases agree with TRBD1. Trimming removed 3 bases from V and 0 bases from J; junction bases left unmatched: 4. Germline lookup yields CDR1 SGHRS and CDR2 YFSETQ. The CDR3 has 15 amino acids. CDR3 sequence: CASSSGTASTDTQYF. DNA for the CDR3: TGCGCCAGCAGCTCCGGGACAGCGAGCACAGATACGCAGTATTTT.

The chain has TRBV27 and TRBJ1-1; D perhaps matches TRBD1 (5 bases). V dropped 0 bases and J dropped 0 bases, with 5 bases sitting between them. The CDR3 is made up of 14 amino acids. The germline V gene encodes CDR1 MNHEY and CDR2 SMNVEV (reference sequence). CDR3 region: CASSLSGVNTEAFF. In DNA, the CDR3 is TGTGCCAGCAGTTTATCAGGGGTGAACACTGAAGCTTTCTTT.

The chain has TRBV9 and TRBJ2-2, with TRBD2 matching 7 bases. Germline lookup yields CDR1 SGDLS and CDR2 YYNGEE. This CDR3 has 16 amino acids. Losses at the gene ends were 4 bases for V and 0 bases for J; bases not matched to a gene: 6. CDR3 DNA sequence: TGTGCCAGCAGCACTTCTAGCGGCTCGAACACCGGGGAGCTGTTTTTT. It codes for CASSTSSGSNTGELFF.

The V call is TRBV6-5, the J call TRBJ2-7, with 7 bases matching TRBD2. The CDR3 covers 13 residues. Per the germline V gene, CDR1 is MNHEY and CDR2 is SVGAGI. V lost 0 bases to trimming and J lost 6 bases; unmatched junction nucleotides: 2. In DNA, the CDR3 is TGTGCCAGCAGTTACTCGCCTAGCGGCGAGCAGTACTTC. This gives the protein CASSYSPSGEQYF.